Detailed here is one T cell receptor beta chain. The antigen remains undetermined. The source of the sample is a study of shared clonotypes between healthy human individuals. Study-wide results and caveats: Only a few donors were included, so the genetic and exposure-history diversity represented was limited.

Some 30,000 T cell genomes, or around 0.2 ug DNA, went into the sorted-subset replicate PCRs. The method was immunoSEQ multiplex PCR; TCRdb's version includes in-frame clones alone and lacks a portion of them. Counted here are 900,000 to 1,200,000 clones, approximately 78% occurring once; the ten biggest clones make up 0.6% to 0.7%. It was into CD45RA+ naive and CD45RA-negative memory subsets that the CD4+ cells were split. The junction had 4 bases not matched to a gene; V was cut back by 3 bases and J by 3 bases. There are 14 residues in the CDR3. Germline CDR1 reads LGHNT; CDR2 reads FRNRAP. Material: memory CD4+ T cells from PBMCs. Sample subset: CD45RA-negative fraction. The chain combines TRBV12-5 with TRBJ2-7; the match to TRBD1 covers 8 bases. The source is a man younger than 30 in good health. Some clones in this sample may be carry-over from other donors' samples. The CDR3 coding sequence is TGTGCTAGTGGTTTAGGGGGACAGGACTACGAGCAGTACTTC. Protein sequence: CASGLGGQDYEQYF. Filled out from reference TRBV12-5 and TRBJ2-7, the complete variable domain reads DARVTQTPRHKVTEMGQEVTMRCQPILGHNTVFWYRQTMMQGLELLAYFRNRAPLDDSGMPKDRFSAEMPDATLATLKIQPSEPRDSAVYFCASGLGGQDYEQYFGPGTRLTVT.